The sequence of this T cell receptor (beta chain) was determined in a study of T cell responses to AZD1222 COVID-19 vaccine (dated by TCRdb to about 2021). Study-level background: AZD1222 recipients with second doses at about 4 weeks or about 12 weeks were pooled, because spike-specific TCR depth and breadth did not differ between schedules. TCR sequencing covered 230 to 250 trial participants: 200 to 220 given two doses of AZD1222 and about 26 given two doses of MenACWY control vaccine. Trial participants were enrolled by age into 18-55, 56-69 and 70-plus year subgroups, with around 150, 28 and 57 TCR-sequenced participants respectively.

As concerns this clone: It lacks a known antigen. No base quality values were provided; no much bigger clone lies one nucleotide off.

Study-wide findings and limitations: Epitopes outside the regions mutated in the B.1.351 and B.1.1.7 variants were reportedly recognized by nearly half of the unique spike-specific TCRs. After two AZD1222 doses, spike-specific TCR breadth and depth were significantly higher than at day 0 and than in MenACWY recipients. The whole spike protein was spanned by vaccine-associated CD4 TCRs, and dominant responses were seen in regions 160-218 and 743-854. No day 14 peak-response samples were available, so repertoires were characterized only after the peak T cell response. Most participants were white British and females outnumbered males, and the authors suggested that clonal diversity may have been underestimated. In the small 56-69-year group, the increase in depth fell short of significance, most likely because of low power. Conclusions about previously exposed vaccinees are limited because only six or seven AZD1222 recipients were SARS-CoV-2 seropositive at baseline.

The meaning of the sample's time point label: baseline before first vaccination. The vaccinee samples were drawn from two UK trials, COV001 and COV002, one of which was a single-blind randomized controlled phase 2/3 trial testing AZD1222 (ChAdOx1 nCoV-19) in healthy adults. For TCRbeta chain sequencing, PBMC samples were collected from trial participants at day 0 and at day 28 after the second dose. From the cysteine through the phenylalanine, the CDR3 covers 12 amino acids. The CDR3 DNA has 36 bases and is translated from base 1. Via the germline V gene, CDR1 is SQVTM and CDR2 ANQGSEA. At the junction V is shortened by 4 bases and J by 8 bases, with 15 bases in between. The CDR3 regions of human TCRbeta chains were subjected to immunosequencing. The original methods were these. Repertoire TCRs were checked for matches against a reference library of SARS-CoV-2-specific TCRs that had been generated using the MIRA antigen-specificity platform. Breadth was defined as the fraction of unique TCRs that were SARS-CoV-2-associated, and depth was defined as the fraction of total T cells that were SARS-CoV-2-associated. Using the MIRA data, each spike-specific TCR was assigned both to the spike region to which the TCR was reactive and to a CD4 or CD8 class. Log10-transformed breadth and depth values were compared by one-way ANOVA with Sidak's multiple comparisons tests. TCRdb stores this immuneACCESS table with in-frame sequences only. Part of the clones is absent; in the studies checked, under half of the shortfall reflects unresolved V genes, and no reason is known for the rest. Clone size and the V and J calls come from that table; the DNA yielded D and trimming. The sample profile shows over 100,000 clones; about 86% of them were found once. The top ten hold more than 10% of the sample.

This TCR was recovered from an adult in good health. In this chain, TRBV29-1 is recombined with TRBJ2-7; the D segment could be TRBD1, given 5 matching bases. Specimen: peripheral blood, collected on day 0 of AZD1222 vaccination. The bases read TGCAGCGTTGCACAGGATCTACGTAAGCAGTACTTC. The translation is CSVAQDLRKQYF.